Shown below are 23 T cell receptor beta chains from a single sample sequenced in a study of CD8 T cells in ankylosing spondylitis. TCRdb called the 5' RACE reads again in MiXCR, with one record for every CDR3 protein. The sample carries 150,000 or so distinct CDR3 sequences, approximately 20% recorded once. What was sequenced was blood, either unsorted or a sorted T cell fraction (not recorded which). All receptors derive from a male donor with ankylosing spondylitis or in good health (not recorded which).

In this sample, this clonotype turned up a few times. This sequence joins TRBV4-3 and TRBJ2-3, with D possibly called TRBD1 or TRBD2 (5 bases each). Looked up from germline, CDR1 is LGHNA and CDR2 is YSLEER. Trimming took off 2 bases at V and 1 base at J, with 13 bases between the two ends. This CDR3 has 16 residues. The CDR3 coding sequence is TGCGCCAGCAGCCAATTCGGCCGGGACCGCACAGATACGCAGTATTTT. Residues: CASSQFGRDRTDTQYF.

The chain has TRBV10-3 and TRBJ2-7; the D gene is possibly TRBD2 (5 bases). The germline V gene has CDR1 ENHRY and CDR2 SYGVKD. This CDR3 is 14 amino acids long. With 0 bases removed from V and 3 bases from J, the gap between germline ends came to 9 bases. This CDR3 reads CAISESEGGYEQYF. Written as DNA, the CDR3 is TGTGCCATCAGTGAGTCTGAGGGCGGCTACGAGCAGTACTTC.

This clonotype came up many times. This chain connects TRBV28 to TRBJ2-5; a possible D gene is TRBD2 (6 bases). The CDR3 contains 14 residues. With 1 base removed from V and 4 bases from J, the gap between germline ends came to 10 bases. Germline V gene sequence: CDR1 MDHEN, CDR2 SYDVKM. This CDR3 reads CASSLSDGRETQYF. In DNA form, the CDR3 reads TGTGCCAGCAGTTTATCGGACGGGAGAGAGACCCAGTACTTC.

The chain is built from TRBV28 and TRBJ1-3; 7 nucleotides align to TRBD1. This CDR3 is 14 amino acids long. With 9 bases clipped from V and 0 bases from J, the junction kept 5 bases outside the gene matches. From germline, CDR1 is MDHEN and CDR2 SYDVKM. Here the CDR3 reads CASNRGLSGNTIYF. CDR3 DNA sequence: TGTGCCAGTAACAGGGGCCTCTCTGGAAACACCATATATTTT.

This clonotype was recorded many times. This chain joins TRBV20-1 and TRBJ2-7; 11 bases are shared with TRBD1. Germline V gene lookup returns CDR1 DFQATT and CDR2 SNEGSKA (reference sequence). This CDR3 region has 13 residues. With V trimmed by 3 bases and J by 4 bases, 2 bases remained unmatched. CDR3 region: CSARGQGDYEQYF. DNA for the CDR3: TGCAGTGCTAGGGGACAGGGGGATTACGAGCAGTACTTC.

This clonotype was detected a few times. The chain employs TRBV12-3 or TRBV12-4 and TRBJ1-2; tentatively, D is TRBD1 (5 bases). CDR3 length: 15 residues. Trimming removed 2 bases from V and 7 bases from J, with 17 bases in between. CDR3 coding DNA: TGTGCCAGCAGTTTAAGGACAACCGGTGATATTGGCTACACCTTC. Translated: CASSLRTTGDIGYTF.

In regard to this clonotype: A much larger clone is a single base away; this may be a read error. V gene TRBV7-6 combines with J gene TRBJ2-1, with 7 bases matching TRBD1. Germline CDR1 is SGHVS and CDR2 is FNYEAQ. The CDR3 has 13 residues. The CDR3: CTSSLTGPNEQFF. The CDR3 DNA sequence: TGTACCAGCAGCTTGACAGGGCCCAATGAGCAGTTCTTC. Filled out from reference TRBV7-6 and TRBJ2-1, the complete variable domain reads GAGVSQSPRYKVTKRGQDVALRCDPISGHVSLYWYRQALGQGPEFLTYFNYEAQQDKSGLPNDRFSAERPEGSISTLTIQRTEQRDSAMYRCTSSLTGPNEQFFGPGTRLTVL.

The chain carries TRBV27 and TRBJ2-5, with 9 bases that match TRBD2. This CDR3 region has 17 residues. Germline CDR1 MNHEY, CDR2 SMNVEV (reference sequence). J lost 2 bases, V lost 2 bases, and 9 bases had no gene match. The CDR3 sequence is CASSLLGSGRLQETQYF. The CDR3 region has the DNA TGTGCCAGCAGTTTACTGGGAAGCGGGAGGCTGCAAGAGACCCAGTACTTC.

V is TRBV28 and J is TRBJ1-1; TRBD1 is a possible D gene (5 bases). This CDR3 has 13 residues. V was clipped by 6 bases and J by 9 bases, with 17 bases between them. Germline CDR1 MDHEN, CDR2 SYDVKM. CDR3 DNA sequence: TGTGCCAGCAGGCGTCCGGGGGGAAGGAAAGCTTTCTTT. It is translated as CASRRPGGRKAFF.

The table lists this clonotype with many counts. The rearrangement uses TRBV11-2 and TRBJ2-1; D not certain. Trimming removed 5 bases from V and 6 bases from J, with 14 bases in between. The V gene's germline CDR1 is SGHAT and CDR2 FQNNGV. The CDR3 sequence is 14 residues long. In nucleotides, the CDR3 is TGTGCCAGCAGCCGTACGGTGAGCCGCAATGAGCAGTTCTTC. This sequence encodes CASSRTVSRNEQFF.

The chain joins TRBV10-3 to TRBJ2-6; D possibly corresponds to TRBD1 (5 bases). The CDR3 has 14 residues. Germline CDR1 is ENHRY and CDR2 is SYGVKD. V lost 6 bases and J lost 4, with 10 bases in between. The CDR3: CAISPGFGANVLTF. In nucleotides, the CDR3 is TGTGCCATCAGCCCAGGGTTCGGGGCCAACGTCCTGACTTTC.

The rearrangement uses TRBV18 and TRBJ2-7, with TRBD1 as a possible D gene (5 bases). The CDR3 is 16 residues long. V was pared by 1 base and J by 4 bases, with 17 bases between. The germline V gene encodes CDR1 KGHSH and CDR2 LQKENI. CDR3 loop: CASSPLAGQGGYEQYF. Written as DNA, the CDR3 is TGTGCCAGCTCACCACTCGCCGGGCAGGGTGGGTACGAGCAGTACTTC. The variable domain in full, with the rest retrieved from reference TRBV18 and TRBJ2-7, is NAGVMQNPRHLVRRRGQEARLRCSPMKGHSHVYWYRQLPEEGLKFMVYLQKENIIDESGMPKERFSAEFPKEGPSILRIQQVVRGDSAAYFCASSPLAGQGGYEQYFGPGTRLTVT.

This clonotype has a handful of counts. The chain carries TRBV7-2 and TRBJ1-2; 11 bases align to TRBD1. With 4 bases clipped from V and 6 bases from J, the junction kept 10 bases outside the gene matches. Germline V gives CDR1 SGHTA, CDR2 FQGNSA. The CDR3 has 16 amino acids. The CDR3 loop reads CASSYAPGQGGNGYTF. CDR3 in DNA: TGTGCCAGCAGCTACGCCCCGGGACAGGGGGGAAATGGCTACACCTTC.

V usage is TRBV5-1 and J usage is TRBJ2-2; D is unclear. Germline values: CDR1 SGHRS, CDR2 YFSETQ. CDR3 length: 14 amino acids. Trimming stripped 2 bases from V and 3 bases from J, with 8 bases between. The CDR3 region is CASSFILYTGELFF. The CDR3 DNA reads as TGCGCCAGCAGCTTTATCCTCTACACCGGGGAGCTGTTTTTT.

The table lists this clonotype with a count of one. This may stem from a read error, because a much larger clone lies one nucleotide away. The chain joins TRBV27 to TRBJ2-5, with 7 bases matching TRBD2. J was trimmed by 14 bases and V by 2 bases; bases with no gene match: 11. This CDR3 contains 13 residues. CDR1 MNHEY and CDR2 SMNVEV come from the germline V gene (reference sequence). This CDR3 is CASSLSGSGPGYF. The CDR3 coding sequence is TGTGCCAGCAGTTTAAGCGGTAGCGGGCCCGGATACTTC.

Ten or more counts support this clonotype. This chain links TRBV20-1 with TRBJ2-6; the D gene is possibly TRBD1 (6 bases). Germline V gene data show CDR1 as DFQATT and CDR2 as SNEGSKA (reference sequence). V was pared by 5 bases and J by 2 bases, with 16 bases between. The CDR3 runs to 16 residues. CDR3 DNA sequence: TGCAGTGCTCGGACCACAGGGCCCGCTGGGGCCAACGTCCTGACTTTC. Its translation is CSARTTGPAGANVLTF.

This clonotype has a handful of counts. The genes are TRBV6-6 and TRBJ2-3, with 8 nucleotides matching TRBD2. Germline CDR1 and CDR2: MNHNY and SVGAGI (reference sequence). This CDR3 is 15 amino acids long. V was clipped by 7 bases and J by 4 bases; unmatched bases: 10. Written as DNA, the CDR3 is TGTGCCAGCACCCCAGCGGGAGAAGGGGCAGATACGCAGTATTTT. Encoded protein: CASTPAGEGADTQYF.

This clonotype was counted between two and nine times. The CDR3 sequence: CASSGSWERRTGELFF. In DNA form, the CDR3 reads TGTGCCAGCAGCGGTTCGTGGGAGCGGCGGACCGGGGAGCTGTTTTTT. V usage is TRBV11-2 and J usage is TRBJ2-2; TRBD2 is a possible D gene (5 bases). The germline V and J ends were trimmed by 5 bases and 5 bases, with 18 bases remaining between them. The germline V gene encodes CDR1 SGHAT and CDR2 FQNNGV. The CDR3 loop spans 16 amino acids.

This clonotype has at least ten counts. This chain's CDR3 is CSVEEQGRSYEQYF. The CDR3 DNA reads as TGCAGCGTTGAGGAGCAGGGCCGCTCCTACGAGCAGTACTTC. This chain links TRBV29-1 with TRBJ2-7; TRBD1 is a possible D gene (5 bases). V lost 3 bases to trimming and J lost 0 bases, with 12 bases between them. The germline V gene encodes CDR1 SQVTM and CDR2 ANQGSEA. The CDR3 consists of 14 residues.

The V and J genes are TRBV24-1 and TRBJ2-2; 8 bases map to TRBD1. Germline lookup yields CDR1 KGHDR and CDR2 SFDVKD. The CDR3 is 17 amino acids. V lost 4 bases and J lost 1; bases outside the gene matches: 7. CDR3 residues: CATSDQTGTGNTGELFF. The CDR3 DNA is TGTGCCACCAGTGACCAGACCGGGACAGGGAACACCGGGGAGCTGTTTTTT.

This sequence joins TRBV20-1 and TRBJ1-5; no definite D call. The germline V and J ends were trimmed by 2 bases and 1 base, with 9 bases remaining between them. The CDR3 contains 14 residues. The V gene's germline CDR1 is DFQATT and CDR2 SNEGSKA (reference sequence). CDR3 coding DNA: TGCAGTGCTAGAAAAGGCCTAAGCAATCAGCCCCAGCATTTT. As protein: CSARKGLSNQPQHF.

This chain uses TRBV3-1 with TRBJ1-1, with D hard to call. The CDR3 is made up of 15 amino acids. Germline V lookup: CDR1 LGHDT, CDR2 YNNKEL (reference sequence). V was trimmed by 4 bases and J by 4 bases, leaving 16 bases between them. The CDR3 spells CASSRSELDSTEAFF. The CDR3 DNA follows: TGTGCCAGCAGCCGTTCCGAGCTGGATAGCACTGAAGCTTTCTTT.

The genes are TRBV12-5 and TRBJ2-2; D gene unclear. The CDR3 covers 13 residues. Germline values: CDR1 LGHNT, CDR2 FRNRAP. V lost 2 bases, J lost 5 bases, and 6 bases lay in between. The CDR3 region is CASGLIATGELFF. The DNA of the CDR3 is TGTGCTAGTGGTTTGATCGCGACCGGGGAGCTGTTTTTT.